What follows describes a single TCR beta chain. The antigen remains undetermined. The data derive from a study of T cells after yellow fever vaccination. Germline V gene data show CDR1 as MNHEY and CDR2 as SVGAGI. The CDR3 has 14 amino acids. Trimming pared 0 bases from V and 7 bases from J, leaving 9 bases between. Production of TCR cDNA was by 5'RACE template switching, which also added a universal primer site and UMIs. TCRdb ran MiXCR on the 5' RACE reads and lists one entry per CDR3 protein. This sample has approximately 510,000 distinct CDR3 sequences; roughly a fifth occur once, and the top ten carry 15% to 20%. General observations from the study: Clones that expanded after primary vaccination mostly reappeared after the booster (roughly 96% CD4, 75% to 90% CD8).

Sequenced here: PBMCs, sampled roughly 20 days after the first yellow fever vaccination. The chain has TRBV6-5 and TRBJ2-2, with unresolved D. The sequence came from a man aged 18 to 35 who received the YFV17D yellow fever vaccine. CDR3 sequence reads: CASSYSISLGELFF. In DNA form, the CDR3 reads TGTGCCAGCAGTTACTCGATTAGTCTCGGGGAGCTGTTTTTT.